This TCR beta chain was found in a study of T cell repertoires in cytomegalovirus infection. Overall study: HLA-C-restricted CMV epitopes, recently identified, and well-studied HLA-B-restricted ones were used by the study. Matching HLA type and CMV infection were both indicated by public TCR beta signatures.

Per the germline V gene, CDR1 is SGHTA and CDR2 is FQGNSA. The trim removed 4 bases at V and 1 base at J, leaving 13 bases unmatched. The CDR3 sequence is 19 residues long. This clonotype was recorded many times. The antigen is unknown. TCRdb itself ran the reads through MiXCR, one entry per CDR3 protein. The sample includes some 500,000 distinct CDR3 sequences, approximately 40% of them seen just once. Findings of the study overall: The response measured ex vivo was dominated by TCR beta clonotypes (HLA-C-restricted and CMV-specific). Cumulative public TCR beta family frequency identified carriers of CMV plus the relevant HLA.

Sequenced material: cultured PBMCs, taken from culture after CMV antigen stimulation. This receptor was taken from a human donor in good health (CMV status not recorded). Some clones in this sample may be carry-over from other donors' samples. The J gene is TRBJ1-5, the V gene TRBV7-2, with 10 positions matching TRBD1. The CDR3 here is CASSSSTGGAYSSNQPQHF. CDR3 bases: TGTGCCAGCAGCTCCTCGACAGGGGGCGCTTATTCGAGCAATCAGCCCCAGCATTTT.